What follows are 17 T cell receptor beta chains derived from one specimen sequenced in a study of high-grade serous ovarian cancer treatment subgroups. Tumor samples were obtained before definitive surgery or chemotherapy. Assay: immunoSEQ multiplex PCR; the TCRdb copy retains only in-frame clones and omits some. Of roughly 7,600 clones listed, 60% to 85% are singletons. The sample comprised tumor tissue. The receptors originated from a human donor with high-grade serous ovarian cancer.

The V and J genes are TRBV4-1 and TRBJ1-3; weak D call: TRBD1 (6 bases). Looked up from germline, CDR1 is MGHRA and CDR2 is YSYEKL. The length of the CDR3 is 15 residues. Between the trimmed V and J ends, which lost 0 bases and 4 bases, there was a span of 10 bases. The CDR3 loop reads CASSQEGGPGNTIYF. The CDR3 region has the DNA TGCGCCAGCAGCCAAGAAGGGGGGCCAGGAAACACCATATATTTT.

This clone was seen once. The chain employs TRBV27 and TRBJ1-2, with D unresolved. CDR1 and CDR2 (germline): MNHEY, SMNVEV (reference sequence). V lost 3 bases and J 4 bases, leaving 15 bases between the germline ends. This CDR3 has 15 amino acids. DNA for the CDR3: TGTGCCAGCAGTTTGGCGGCGGGAATCTCCTATGGCTACACCTTC. This sequence encodes CASSLAAGISYGYTF.

This chain connects TRBV7-6 to TRBJ2-5; maybe TRBD2 (5 bases). This CDR3 has 15 residues. Looked up from germline, CDR1 is SGHVS and CDR2 is FNYEAQ. V was pared by 5 bases and J by 4 bases, with 17 bases between. As DNA, the CDR3 is TGTGCCAGCAGCCGTGACTACGGTAGGACAGAGACCCAGTACTTC. Encoded protein: CASSRDYGRTETQYF.

The chain carries TRBV5-6 and TRBJ2-2; D is undetermined. The germline V gene has CDR1 SGHDT and CDR2 YYEEEE. Trimming cost V 4 bases and J 2 bases, with 9 bases left between them. CDR3 length: 14 residues. The CDR3 region has the DNA TGTGCCAGCAGCCTGAAAAGTAACACCGGGGAGCTGTTTTTT. The encoded protein is CASSLKSNTGELFF.

V and J are TRBV18 and TRBJ1-5, with TRBD1 identical over 11 bases. V dropped 4 bases and J dropped 6; count of bases not matched to a gene: 2. Germline values: CDR1 KGHSH, CDR2 LQKENI. This CDR3 has 14 amino acids. CDR3 region: CASSRGTGGQPQHF. The DNA of the CDR3 is TGTGCCAGCTCACGGGGGACAGGGGGTCAGCCCCAGCATTTT.

This sequence joins TRBV28 and TRBJ2-5; D call uncertain. V lost 2 bases and J 5 bases, leaving 12 bases between the germline ends. CDR1 MDHEN and CDR2 SYDVKM come from the germline V gene. The CDR3 has 14 residues. The CDR3 protein is CASSLIQQRETQYF. As DNA, the CDR3 is TGTGCCAGCAGTTTAATACAGCAGAGGGAGACCCAGTACTTC.

The CDR3 loop is CASSLTGGGGEKLFF. CDR3 coding DNA: TGTGCCAGCAGCTTAACGGGGGGGGGAGGTGAAAAACTGTTTTTT. V is TRBV7-2 and J is TRBJ1-4; tentatively, D is TRBD1 (5 bases). Per germline, CDR1 SGHTA and CDR2 FQGNSA. The CDR3 has 15 residues. V gave up 2 bases and J gave up 7 bases, with 14 bases separating them.

The genes are TRBV5-6 and TRBJ2-1, with 8 nucleotides matching TRBD2. J was trimmed by 9 bases and V by 3 bases; bases with no gene match: 14. CDR1 is SGHDT, CDR2 YYEEEE, per germline. This CDR3 is built from 16 residues. This chain's CDR3 is CASSSSGGAWVGEQFF. The CDR3 DNA sequence: TGTGCCAGCAGCTCTTCCGGGGGGGCCTGGGTGGGTGAGCAGTTCTTC.

CDR3 nucleotide sequence: TGTGCCAGCAGCTCTGGACAGGGAGAGTATTTT. Amino acids: CASSSGQGEYF. This chain uses TRBV5-5 with TRBJ2-3, with TRBD1 matching 8 bases. Unmatched junction bases numbered 4, after V lost 3 bases and J lost 13 bases. The CDR3 consists of 11 residues. CDR1 is SGHKS and CDR2 is YYEKEE in the germline V gene (reference sequence).

The genes are TRBV19 and TRBJ1-4, with D possibly matching TRBD1 (6 bases). There are 14 residues in the CDR3. CDR1 is LNHDA, CDR2 SQIVND, per germline (reference sequence). V was trimmed by 8 bases and J by 3 bases, leaving 13 bases between them. DNA of the CDR3: TGTGCCAGTGCCGAACAGGGTTCTAATGAAAAACTGTTTTTT. Protein sequence: CASAEQGSNEKLFF. The full variable domain, in which reference TRBV19 and TRBJ1-4 provide the parts outside the CDR3, is DGGITQSPKYLFRKEGQNVTLSCEQNLNHDAMYWYRQDPGQGLRLIYYSQIVNDFQKGDIAEGYSVSREKKESFPLTVTSAQKNPTAFYLCASAEQGSNEKLFFGSGTQLSVL.

This rearrangement joins TRBV20-1 to TRBJ1-2; perhaps TRBD1 as D (6 bases). V was pared by 6 bases and J by 8 bases, with 13 bases between. This CDR3 is built from 11 residues. CDR1 DFQATT and CDR2 SNEGSKA come from the germline V gene (reference sequence). CDR3 DNA sequence: TGCAGTGCGAGTACAGGGAAGGGCTACACCTTC. It is translated as CSASTGKGYTF.

J is TRBJ2-2 and V is TRBV7-2; 8 bases fit TRBD2. Germline lookup yields CDR1 SGHTA and CDR2 FQGNSA. Unmatched junction bases numbered 5, after V lost 1 base and J lost 4 bases. CDR3 length equals 16 residues. CDR3 sequence reads: CASSLGAGVTTGELFF. DNA of the CDR3: TGTGCCAGCAGCTTAGGAGCGGGGGTAACCACCGGGGAGCTGTTTTTT. The variable domain in full, with the rest retrieved from reference TRBV7-2 and TRBJ2-2, is GAGVSQSPSNKVTEKGKDVELRCDPISGHTALYWYRQSLGQGLEFLIYFQGNSAPDKSGLPSDRFSAERTGGSVSTLTIQRTQQEDSAVYLCASSLGAGVTTGELFFGEGSRLTVL.

The gene calls are TRBV6-5 and TRBJ2-7; 8 nucleotides line up with TRBD1. Germline CDR1 and CDR2: MNHEY and SVGAGI. There are 12 residues in the CDR3. The junction had 2 bases not matched to a gene; V was cut back by 8 bases and J by 2 bases. The CDR3 region is CASQDRAYEQYF. The CDR3 DNA follows: TGTGCCAGCCAGGACAGGGCCTACGAGCAGTACTTC.

The rearrangement joins TRBV11-2 to TRBJ2-7, with TRBD2 as a possible D gene (6 bases). The CDR3 is 14 amino acids. Germline CDR1 reads SGHAT; CDR2 reads FQNNGV. Trimming pared 3 bases from V and 4 bases from J, leaving 13 bases between. CDR3 nucleotide sequence: TGTGCCAGCAGCTTTGGAGGGTTGGGTTACGAGCAGTACTTC. This encodes CASSFGGLGYEQYF.

The genes are TRBV7-8 and TRBJ2-7; 8 bases map to TRBD2. This CDR3 is 16 amino acids long. Germline V gene data show CDR1 as SGHVS and CDR2 as FQNEAQ. The trim removed 4 bases at V and 4 bases at J, leaving 12 bases unmatched. CDR3 coding DNA: TGTGCCAGCAGCTCCCGGGGGGGGGAACCTTCTTACGAGCAGTACTTC. This encodes CASSSRGGEPSYEQYF.

The genes are TRBV29-1 and TRBJ1-1; D not resolved. Deletions cut 3 bases from V and 1 base from J, with 15 bases between. Germline CDR1 is SQVTM and CDR2 is ANQGSEA. The CDR3 is 15 residues long. CDR3 sequence (DNA): TGCAGCGTTGACCAGGTTGGCACCTCGAACACTGAAGCTTTCTTT. Encoded protein: CSVDQVGTSNTEAFF.

This clone was found once. The chain combines TRBV7-3 with TRBJ2-3; 11 bases match TRBD2. The V and J ends lost 5 bases and 4 bases, in that order; junction bases with no gene match: 5. This CDR3 has 15 residues. In germline, CDR1 is SGHTA, CDR2 FQGTGA. Written as DNA, the CDR3 is TGTGCCAGCAGCCCCACTAGCGGGGGTGCAGATACGCAGTATTTT. The encoded protein is CASSPTSGGADTQYF.